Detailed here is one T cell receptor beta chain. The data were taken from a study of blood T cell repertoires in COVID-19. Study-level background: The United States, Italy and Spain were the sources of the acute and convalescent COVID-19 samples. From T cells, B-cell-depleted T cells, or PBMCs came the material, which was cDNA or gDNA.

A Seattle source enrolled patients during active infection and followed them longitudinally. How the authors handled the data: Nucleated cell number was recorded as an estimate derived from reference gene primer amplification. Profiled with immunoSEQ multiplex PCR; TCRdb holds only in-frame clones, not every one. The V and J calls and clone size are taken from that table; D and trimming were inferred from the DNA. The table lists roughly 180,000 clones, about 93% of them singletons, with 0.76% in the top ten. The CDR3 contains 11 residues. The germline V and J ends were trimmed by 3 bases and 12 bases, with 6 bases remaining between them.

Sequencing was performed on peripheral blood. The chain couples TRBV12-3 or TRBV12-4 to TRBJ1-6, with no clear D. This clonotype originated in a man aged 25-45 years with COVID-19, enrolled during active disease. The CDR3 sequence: CASSFGRPLHF. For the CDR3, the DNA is TGTGCCAGCAGTTTCGGGAGACCCCTCCACTTT.